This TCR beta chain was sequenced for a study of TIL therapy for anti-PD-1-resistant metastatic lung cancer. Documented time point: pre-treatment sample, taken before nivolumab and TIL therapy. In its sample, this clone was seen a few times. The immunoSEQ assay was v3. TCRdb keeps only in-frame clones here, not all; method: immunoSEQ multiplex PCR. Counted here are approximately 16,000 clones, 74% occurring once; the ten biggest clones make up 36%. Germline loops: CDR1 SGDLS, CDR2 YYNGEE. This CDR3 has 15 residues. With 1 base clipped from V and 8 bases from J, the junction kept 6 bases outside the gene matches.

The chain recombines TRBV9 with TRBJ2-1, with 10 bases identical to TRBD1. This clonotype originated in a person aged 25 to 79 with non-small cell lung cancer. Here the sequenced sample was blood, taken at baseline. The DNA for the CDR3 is TGTGCCAGCAGCGTATCCGGGACAGGGGTCCATGAGCAGTTCTTC. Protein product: CASSVSGTGVHEQFF. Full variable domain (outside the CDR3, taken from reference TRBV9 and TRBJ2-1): DSGVTQTPKHLITATGQRVTLRCSPRSGDLSVYWYQQSLDQGLQFLIQYYNGEERAKGNILERFSAQQFPDLHSELNLSSLELGDSALYFCASSVSGTGVHEQFFGPGTRLTVL.